The 20 T cell receptor beta chains in this list originate from one sample, sequenced in a study of cytomegalovirus exposure and HLA in healthy donors. 60 Vbeta and 13 Jbeta primers were used in PCR. Sequencing used immunoSEQ multiplex PCR; TCRdb keeps in-frame clones, though not all of them. The repertoire holds 150,000 to 200,000 clones, with roughly 80% as singletons. Sequenced material: PBMCs. All receptors come from a man younger than 35 in good health and CMV-seronegative.

The chain uses TRBV5-1 and TRBJ2-1; 12 bases match TRBD2. Germline CDR1 SGHRS, CDR2 YFSETQ. This CDR3 contains 15 residues. With V trimmed by 2 bases and J by 9 bases, 6 bases remained unmatched. The CDR3 nucleotides read TGCGCCAGCAGCTTAGAGACTAGCGGGGGTTTTGAGCAGTTCTTC. This gives the protein CASSLETSGGFEQFF.

The rearrangement links TRBV7-8 to TRBJ2-3; 9 nucleotides agree with TRBD2. Losses at the gene ends were 2 bases for V and 5 bases for J; bases not matched to a gene: 8. The CDR3 is 16 amino acids. Germline values: CDR1 SGHVS, CDR2 FQNEAQ. CDR3 sequence: CASSLSGGGAIDTQYF. DNA of the CDR3: TGTGCCAGCAGCTTATCTGGCGGGGGGGCAATAGATACGCAGTATTTT.

This chain links TRBV7-9 with TRBJ1-5, with 9 bases aligning to TRBD1. Germline V gene data show CDR1 as SEHNR and CDR2 as FQNEAQ (reference sequence). J lost 5 bases, V lost 5 bases, and 1 base had no gene match. The CDR3 is 13 residues long. CDR3 nucleotides: TGTGCCAGCAGCCGGACAGGGGATCAGCCCCAGCATTTT. Protein product: CASSRTGDQPQHF.

The gene calls are TRBV11-1 and TRBJ1-1; no firm D call. Deletions cut 6 bases from V and 4 bases from J, with 15 bases between. The CDR3 contains 14 residues. Germline V gene data show CDR1 as SGHAT and CDR2 as FQDESV (reference sequence). The CDR3: CASSRRAEPTEAFF. The DNA for the CDR3 is TGTGCCAGCAGTCGGAGGGCTGAGCCCACTGAAGCTTTCTTT.

The V and J genes are TRBV30 and TRBJ2-7; TRBD2 matches at 8 bases. Losses at the gene ends were 3 bases for V and 5 bases for J; bases not matched to a gene: 6. CDR1 GTSNPN and CDR2 SVGIG come from the germline V gene (reference sequence). This CDR3 contains 13 residues. This chain's CDR3 is CAWSSGGGNEQYF. The CDR3 region has the DNA TGTGCCTGGAGCTCGGGAGGGGGTAACGAGCAGTACTTC.

The V and J genes are TRBV10-3 and TRBJ1-4, with 8 bases matching TRBD1. After removal of 6 bases from V and 5 bases from J, the junction contained 8 bases not matched to a gene. This CDR3 is 15 amino acids long. Germline V lookup: CDR1 ENHRY, CDR2 SYGVKD. The CDR3 bases are TGTGCCATCAGACCTTCGGGACAGGACAATGAAAAACTGTTTTTT. Amino acids: CAIRPSGQDNEKLFF.

V and J are TRBV7-8 and TRBJ1-1; 11 bases map to TRBD1. V shed 5 bases and J 8 bases; nucleotides not matched to a gene: 7. Germline CDR1 is SGHVS and CDR2 is FQNEAQ. This CDR3 has 14 amino acids. CDR3 in DNA: TGTGCCAGCAGCCAAGGACAGGGGGCAACCGAAGCTTTCTTT. Residues: CASSQGQGATEAFF.

The chain employs TRBV29-1 and TRBJ2-6; maybe TRBD1 (5 bases). The CDR3 is 13 amino acids. V lost 5 bases to trimming and J lost 4 bases, with 9 bases between them. The germline gives CDR1 SQVTM, CDR2 ANQGSEA. In DNA form, the CDR3 reads TGCAGCGTTAGGGGCGCAGGGGCCAACGTCCTGACTTTC. It translates to CSVRGAGANVLTF. The full variable domain, completed using reference TRBV29-1 and TRBJ2-6, is SAVISQKPSRDICQRGTSLTIQCQVDSQVTMMFWYRQQPGQSLTLIATANQGSEATYESGFVIDKFPISRPNLTFSTLTVSNMSPEDSSIYLCSVRGAGANVLTFGAGSRLTVL.

J is TRBJ1-1 and V is TRBV7-2, with D uncertain. Germline CDR1 SGHTA, CDR2 FQGNSA. The CDR3 runs to 15 residues. V lost 0 bases and J lost 0, with 8 bases in between. The CDR3 loop is CASSLAIGVNTEAFF. CDR3 nucleotides: TGTGCCAGCAGCTTAGCTATCGGGGTGAACACTGAAGCTTTCTTT.

The chain joins TRBV5-1 to TRBJ2-6; 8 nucleotides agree with TRBD1. The junction had 7 bases not matched to a gene; V was cut back by 1 base and J by 1 base. CDR3 length: 18 amino acids. Germline CDR1 and CDR2: SGHRS and YFSETQ. The CDR3 DNA reads TGCGCCAGCAGCTTGTCGGCCCAGGGGGCTTCTGGGGCCAACGTCCTGACTTTC. It encodes CASSLSAQGASGANVLTF.

The rearrangement joins TRBV27 to TRBJ2-6; TRBD1 is a possible D gene (5 bases). Trimming took off 6 bases at V and 0 bases at J, with 9 bases between the two ends. There are 15 residues in the CDR3. Germline CDR1 reads MNHEY; CDR2 reads SMNVEV (reference sequence). The CDR3 sequence: CASRLRGSGANVLTF. The CDR3 nucleotides are TGTGCCAGCAGACTAAGGGGCTCTGGGGCCAACGTCCTGACTTTC.

The chain's CDR3 is CASRFPDRIDGYTF. CDR3 sequence (DNA): TGTGCCAGCAGATTCCCGGACAGGATCGATGGCTACACCTTC. The V and J genes are TRBV6-5 and TRBJ1-2; 7 nucleotides match TRBD1. V was pared by 6 bases and J by 6 bases, with 10 bases of the junction left unmatched. The CDR3 spans 14 residues. CDR1 is MNHEY and CDR2 is SVGAGI in the germline V gene.

V usage is TRBV5-1 and J usage is TRBJ2-4; 9 nucleotides align to TRBD2. With V trimmed by 2 bases and J by 6 bases, 18 bases remained unmatched. Looked up from germline, CDR1 is SGHRS and CDR2 is YFSETQ. CDR3 length: 19 residues. The CDR3 here is CASSLSVEPAGGPRNIQYF. CDR3 in DNA: TGCGCCAGCAGCTTAAGCGTCGAGCCGGCGGGGGGGCCGAGAAACATTCAGTACTTC.

CDR3 coding DNA: TGTGCCAGCAGCATAGGACAGCGAAATTCACCCCTCCACTTT. Translation gives CASSIGQRNSPLHF. V gene TRBV9 combines with J gene TRBJ1-6; possibly TRBD1 for D (6 bases). Between the trimmed V and J ends, which lost 4 bases and 7 bases, there was a span of 12 bases. CDR3 length: 14 residues. CDR1 SGDLS and CDR2 YYNGEE come from the germline V gene.

The J gene is TRBJ1-1, the V gene TRBV7-2, with 7 bases fitting TRBD1. The ends lost 5 bases at V and 8 bases at J; junction bases unmatched: 8. From germline, CDR1 is SGHTA and CDR2 FQGNSA. The CDR3 runs to 13 residues. CDR3 region: CASSKLTGREAFF. The CDR3, as DNA: TGTGCCAGCAGCAAACTGACAGGGCGGGAAGCTTTCTTT.

This rearrangement joins TRBV11-2 to TRBJ1-1; the D is unclear. CDR1 and CDR2 from the germline V gene are SGHAT and FQNNGV. This CDR3 region has 12 residues. V dropped 5 bases and J dropped 11 bases, with 15 bases sitting between them. The CDR3 bases are TGTGCCAGCAGCCGGGGTTTGGGTCGGGCTTTCTTT. Protein: CASSRGLGRAFF.

The chain is built from TRBV19 and TRBJ2-7; 7 bases are shared with TRBD2. The length of the CDR3 is 15 residues. J was trimmed by 3 bases and V by 5 bases; bases with no gene match: 10. Germline V gene data show CDR1 as LNHDA and CDR2 as SQIVND (reference sequence). The CDR3: CASSQVASGFYEQYF. The CDR3 DNA follows: TGTGCCAGTAGTCAGGTGGCTAGCGGCTTCTACGAGCAGTACTTC. Supplemented by reference TRBV19 and TRBJ2-7, the full variable domain reads DGGITQSPKYLFRKEGQNVTLSCEQNLNHDAMYWYRQDPGQGLRLIYYSQIVNDFQKGDIAEGYSVSREKKESFPLTVTSAQKNPTAFYLCASSQVASGFYEQYFGPGTRLTVT.

The chain employs TRBV28 and TRBJ2-6; 14 bases map to TRBD2. This CDR3 is built from 19 residues. Germline loops: CDR1 MDHEN, CDR2 SYDVKM. With 5 bases clipped from V and 3 bases from J, the junction kept 9 bases outside the gene matches. The CDR3 region is CASSPRLAGGPGGANVLTF. Written as DNA, the CDR3 is TGTGCCAGCAGTCCTCGACTAGCGGGAGGGCCGGGTGGGGCCAACGTCCTGACTTTC.

The chain links TRBV9 to TRBJ2-1; perhaps TRBD2 as D (5 bases). V gave up 0 bases and J gave up 6 bases, with 13 bases separating them. This CDR3 spans 15 amino acids. Germline-derived CDR1 and CDR2 are SGDLS and YYNGEE. CDR3 in amino acids: CASSVGTLGRNEQFF. CDR3 DNA: TGTGCCAGCAGCGTAGGGACTCTCGGTCGCAATGAGCAGTTCTTC. The full variable domain, in which reference TRBV9 and TRBJ2-1 provide the parts outside the CDR3, is DSGVTQTPKHLITATGQRVTLRCSPRSGDLSVYWYQQSLDQGLQFLIQYYNGEERAKGNILERFSAQQFPDLHSELNLSSLELGDSALYFCASSVGTLGRNEQFFGPGTRLTVL.

This rearrangement joins TRBV5-1 to TRBJ2-7; tentatively, D is TRBD2 (6 bases). The CDR3 runs 15 residues. CDR1 is SGHRS and CDR2 is YFSETQ in the germline V gene. Trimming removed 0 bases from V and 2 bases from J, with 12 bases in between. The CDR3: CASSLDLKRAYEQYF. The CDR3 DNA follows: TGCGCCAGCAGCTTGGATTTGAAGCGGGCCTACGAGCAGTACTTC.